Only a few counts were recorded for the clone carrying this T cell receptor (beta chain). Its antigen is unknown. The study ran its PCR with 60 Vbeta and 13 Jbeta primers. The protocol was immunoSEQ multiplex PCR, while the TCRdb copy is restricted to in-frame clones and leaves out a portion. The top ten clones hold around 6.7% of a sample with roughly 93,000 clones, around 77% of them seen once. This sample stems from a study of cytomegalovirus exposure and HLA in healthy donors. Overall study findings and caveats: Later on, a genetic analysis was performed. It linked a missense variant in DCLRE1C with V- and J-gene trimming of TCR beta. Certain indistinguishable V segments, among them TRBV6-2 and TRBV6-3, were excluded. About 90% or about 30% of the time was how often most TCR beta V segments were productive, according to an earlier analysis.

Germline V gives CDR1 SGHRS, CDR2 YFSETQ. The ends lost 0 bases at V and 7 bases at J; junction bases unmatched: 11. The length of the CDR3 is 18 residues. The chain uses TRBV5-1 and TRBJ1-4; 11 nucleotides line up with TRBD1. The sequenced material came from PBMCs. The sequence came from a man under 40 in good health and CMV-seronegative. CDR3 bases: TGCGCCAGCAGCTTGGCCACTACGTCCGGGACAGGGGGTGAAAAACTGTTTTTT. It yields the protein CASSLATTSGTGGEKLFF.